The rows below give T cell receptor beta chains drawn from one sample of a study of long-term antiretroviral therapy in people with HIV. Clones were sequenced by immunoSEQ multiplex PCR, and TCRdb holds only the in-frame ones, with some missing. Here the sample spans tens of thousands of clones, 81% being singletons. Sequencing used unsorted PBMCs, obtained 0.1 years before starting antiretroviral therapy. The receptor set was obtained from a man aged 40-55 years with HIV. Each CDR3 is given with its conserved first and last residue. Each record gives: D gene, clone size, J gene, V gene, CDR3 DNA, CDR3 protein. A D gene is named only where the DNA matches it firmly. For some rows the clone size is stated as once, few or many, or as a class when expanded; others skip it.

>-|-|TRBJ1-5|TRBV28
TGTGCCAGCAGTTTTTTTCTTACCGGGACCCGAAGCAATCAGCCCCAGCATTTT
CASSFFLTGTRSNQPQHF
>TRBD1|medium-sized|TRBJ2-2|TRBV27
TGTGCCAGCAGTTTCGTTGGGACAGGCTTAACCGGGGAGCTGTTTTTT
CASSFVGTGLTGELFF
>-|-|TRBJ1-1|TRBV2
TGTGCCAGCACCTCAGGGCGTCGCCTCACTGAAGCTTTCTTT
CASTSGRRLTEAFF
>TRBD1|-|TRBJ1-2|TRBV28
TGTGCCAGCAGTAATACAGGGGCCTATGGCTACACCTTC
CASSNTGAYGYTF
>-|-|TRBJ1-4|TRBV5-4
TGTGCCAGCAGCTCAGGGGCTCGAGAAAAACTGTTTTTT
CASSSGAREKLFF
>-|-|TRBJ2-7|TRBV7-9
TGTGCCAGCAGCTCGGGACAAAGCTCCTACGAGCAGTACTTC
CASSSGQSSYEQYF
>TRBD1|-|TRBJ2-2|TRBV9
TGTGCCAGCAGCGTAGGGGAGGACAGGGGGCCCGGGGAGCTGTTTTTT
CASSVGEDRGPGELFF
>-|-|TRBJ2-1|TRBV7-9
TGTGCCACCCACAGGTACAATGAGCAGTTCTTC
CATHRYNEQFF
>TRBD1|-|TRBJ2-7|TRBV18
TGTGCCAGCTCACCACCCTACAGGGACAGGGCCTACGAGCAGTACTTC
CASSPPYRDRAYEQYF
>TRBD2|-|TRBJ2-3|TRBV19
TGTGCCAGTAGTATCCGCAGCGGGAGGGGCACAGATACGCAGTATTTT
CASSIRSGRGTDTQYF
>TRBD1|-|TRBJ1-6|TRBV19
TGTGCCAGTAGGACAGGGCATAATTCACCCCTCCACTTT
CASRTGHNSPLHF
>-|-|TRBJ2-5|TRBV5-8
TGTGCCAGCAGCTTATCCAGCCAAGAGACCCAGTACTTC
CASSLSSQETQYF
>-|-|TRBJ2-2|TRBV7-8
TGTGCCAGCAGCTTAGCGAATGGGGCAACCACCGGGGAGCTGTTTTTT
CASSLANGATTGELFF
>TRBD1|-|TRBJ1-4|TRBV7-2
TGTGCCAGCAGCTTGGGGACCACAGGGGGGGCTAATGAAAAACTGTTTTTT
CASSLGTTGGANEKLFF
>-|-|TRBJ1-2|TRBV27
TGTGCCAGCAGCCCCCGGAATCTTTATGGCTACACCTTC
CASSPRNLYGYTF
>TRBD1|-|TRBJ1-2|TRBV28
TGTGCCAGCAGAGACAAGAGGGGGCACTATGGCTACACCTTC
CASRDKRGHYGYTF
>-|-|TRBJ2-3|TRBV7-9
TGTGCCAGCAGCCCAGGGATACAAGGAACAGATACGCAGTATTTT
CASSPGIQGTDTQYF
>-|-|TRBJ2-1|TRBV19
TGTGCCAGTAGTTTCGGGGTTAGCTCCTACAATGAGCAGTTCTTC
CASSFGVSSYNEQFF
>-|-|TRBJ1-4|TRBV5-1
TGCGCCAGCAGCTCCGGGTCCCGAACTAATGAAAAACTGTTTTTT
CASSSGSRTNEKLFF
>TRBD1|-|TRBJ2-5|TRBV29-1
TGCAGCGTCTGGACAGGCGAGACCCAGTACTTC
CSVWTGETQYF
>-|-|TRBJ1-2|TRBV2
TGTGCCAGCAGTGAAATCCCGACAGCCTCCTATGGCTACACCTTC
CASSEIPTASYGYTF
>TRBD1|-|TRBJ1-6|TRBV7-8
TGTGCCAGCACCGGGACAGTGAATTCACCCCTCCACTTT
CASTGTVNSPLHF
>TRBD1|-|TRBJ2-4|TRBV19
TGTGCCAGTAGTATCCCAGGACAGGGCAAAAACATTCAGTACTTC
CASSIPGQGKNIQYF
>-|-|TRBJ2-1|TRBV10-2
TGCGCCAGCAGGCTCCCGCAGAATGAGCAGTTCTTC
CASRLPQNEQFF
>-|-|TRBJ1-1|TRBV18
TGTGCCAGCTCACCGAGAAAGAACACTGAAGCTTTCTTT
CASSPRKNTEAFF
>TRBD2|-|TRBJ2-7|TRBV16
TGTGCCAGCAGCCAGACTAGCGCGCTGACCTACGAGCAGTACTTC
CASSQTSALTYEQYF
>-|few|TRBJ2-7|TRBV6-5
TGTGCCAGCAGTTACTCGAGGGCTAGTAGCGGCGAGCAGTACTTC
CASSYSRASSGEQYF
>-|-|TRBJ1-5|TRBV30
TGTGCCTGGAGTGTGGGGGGCCCGGGCAATCAGCCCCAGCATTTT
CAWSVGGPGNQPQHF
>TRBD1|once|TRBJ1-2|TRBV4-3
TGCGCCAGCAGCCAAGGGACAGGGGGTTATGGCTACACCTTC
CASSQGTGGYGYTF
>-|-|TRBJ1-1|TRBV6-1
TGTGCCAGCAGTGCAATGAACACTGAAGCTTTCTTT
CASSAMNTEAFF
>-|-|TRBJ2-5|TRBV5-5
TGTGCCAGCAGTCCGGACCCGGTGACCCAGTACTTC
CASSPDPVTQYF
>-|-|TRBJ2-5|TRBV30
TGTGCCTGGAGTGTACGTGGGGCGGAGACCCAGTACTTC
CAWSVRGAETQYF
>TRBD2|-|TRBJ2-2|TRBV7-8
TGTGCCAGCAGCCCTTTTTTACCGGGACTAGCGCCCACCGGGGAGCTGTTTTTT
CASSPFLPGLAPTGELFF
>-|few|TRBJ1-5|TRBV19
TGTGCCAGTGGGCCAGGGCTTGGTCAGCCCCAGCATTTT
CASGPGLGQPQHF
>TRBD2|-|TRBJ2-7|TRBV27
TGTGCCAGCAGGGTTCGGGAGGGCCAATACGAGCAGTACTTC
CASRVREGQYEQYF
>-|-|TRBJ2-6|TRBV4-3
TGCGCCAGCAGCCAAGATAGGCTCTCTGGGGCCAACGTCCTGACTTTC
CASSQDRLSGANVLTF
>-|-|TRBJ2-1|TRBV13
TGTGCCAGCAGCTTAGACAGGGCGGACTACAATGAGCAGTTCTTC
CASSLDRADYNEQFF
>-|-|TRBJ2-3|TRBV13
TGTGCCAGCAGCTCTAGCCGAGGCCCGCAGTATTTT
CASSSSRGPQYF
>-|once|TRBJ1-4|TRBV4-2
TGTGCCAGCAGCCAAGAAGGTACAGCGTCTAATGAAAAACTGTTTTTT
CASSQEGTASNEKLFF
>-|-|TRBJ1-4|TRBV28
TGTGCCAGCAACCGCCAGGTCGCAACTAATGAAAAACTGTTTTTT
CASNRQVATNEKLFF
>-|-|TRBJ2-5|TRBV4-3
TGCGCCAGCAGCCGAGATCACACTATTTCCAGGGAGACCCAGTACTTC
CASSRDHTISRETQYF
>-|-|TRBJ2-7|TRBV2
TGTGCCAGCAGTGAAGCTTATACAGGTCCTATGAGCGAGCAGTACTTC
CASSEAYTGPMSEQYF
>TRBD2|-|TRBJ2-1|TRBV18
TGTGCCAGCTCACCACCTAGCGGGGCGAAGGGTGAGCAGTTCTTC
CASSPPSGAKGEQFF
>-|-|TRBJ1-3|TRBV29-1
TGCAGCACTGAGCGGGAGACTGGAAACACCATATATTTT
CSTERETGNTIYF
>TRBD1|-|TRBJ2-7|TRBV18
TGTGCCAGCTCAGCAGACAGGGGGCATTCCTACGAGCAGTACTTC
CASSADRGHSYEQYF